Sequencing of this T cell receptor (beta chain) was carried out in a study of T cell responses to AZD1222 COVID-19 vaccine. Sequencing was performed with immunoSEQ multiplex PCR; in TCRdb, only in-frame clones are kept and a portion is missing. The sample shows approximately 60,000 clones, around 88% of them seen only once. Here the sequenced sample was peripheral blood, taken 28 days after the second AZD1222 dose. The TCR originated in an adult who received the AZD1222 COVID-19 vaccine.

This CDR3 reads CASSPRPGPSTDTQYF. The CDR3 coding sequence is TGTGCCAGCAGCCCGCGGCCGGGGCCTAGCACAGATACGCAGTATTTT. V gene TRBV21-1 combines with J gene TRBJ2-3. TRBV21-1 is annotated as a pseudogene. The CDR3 sequence is 16 residues long.